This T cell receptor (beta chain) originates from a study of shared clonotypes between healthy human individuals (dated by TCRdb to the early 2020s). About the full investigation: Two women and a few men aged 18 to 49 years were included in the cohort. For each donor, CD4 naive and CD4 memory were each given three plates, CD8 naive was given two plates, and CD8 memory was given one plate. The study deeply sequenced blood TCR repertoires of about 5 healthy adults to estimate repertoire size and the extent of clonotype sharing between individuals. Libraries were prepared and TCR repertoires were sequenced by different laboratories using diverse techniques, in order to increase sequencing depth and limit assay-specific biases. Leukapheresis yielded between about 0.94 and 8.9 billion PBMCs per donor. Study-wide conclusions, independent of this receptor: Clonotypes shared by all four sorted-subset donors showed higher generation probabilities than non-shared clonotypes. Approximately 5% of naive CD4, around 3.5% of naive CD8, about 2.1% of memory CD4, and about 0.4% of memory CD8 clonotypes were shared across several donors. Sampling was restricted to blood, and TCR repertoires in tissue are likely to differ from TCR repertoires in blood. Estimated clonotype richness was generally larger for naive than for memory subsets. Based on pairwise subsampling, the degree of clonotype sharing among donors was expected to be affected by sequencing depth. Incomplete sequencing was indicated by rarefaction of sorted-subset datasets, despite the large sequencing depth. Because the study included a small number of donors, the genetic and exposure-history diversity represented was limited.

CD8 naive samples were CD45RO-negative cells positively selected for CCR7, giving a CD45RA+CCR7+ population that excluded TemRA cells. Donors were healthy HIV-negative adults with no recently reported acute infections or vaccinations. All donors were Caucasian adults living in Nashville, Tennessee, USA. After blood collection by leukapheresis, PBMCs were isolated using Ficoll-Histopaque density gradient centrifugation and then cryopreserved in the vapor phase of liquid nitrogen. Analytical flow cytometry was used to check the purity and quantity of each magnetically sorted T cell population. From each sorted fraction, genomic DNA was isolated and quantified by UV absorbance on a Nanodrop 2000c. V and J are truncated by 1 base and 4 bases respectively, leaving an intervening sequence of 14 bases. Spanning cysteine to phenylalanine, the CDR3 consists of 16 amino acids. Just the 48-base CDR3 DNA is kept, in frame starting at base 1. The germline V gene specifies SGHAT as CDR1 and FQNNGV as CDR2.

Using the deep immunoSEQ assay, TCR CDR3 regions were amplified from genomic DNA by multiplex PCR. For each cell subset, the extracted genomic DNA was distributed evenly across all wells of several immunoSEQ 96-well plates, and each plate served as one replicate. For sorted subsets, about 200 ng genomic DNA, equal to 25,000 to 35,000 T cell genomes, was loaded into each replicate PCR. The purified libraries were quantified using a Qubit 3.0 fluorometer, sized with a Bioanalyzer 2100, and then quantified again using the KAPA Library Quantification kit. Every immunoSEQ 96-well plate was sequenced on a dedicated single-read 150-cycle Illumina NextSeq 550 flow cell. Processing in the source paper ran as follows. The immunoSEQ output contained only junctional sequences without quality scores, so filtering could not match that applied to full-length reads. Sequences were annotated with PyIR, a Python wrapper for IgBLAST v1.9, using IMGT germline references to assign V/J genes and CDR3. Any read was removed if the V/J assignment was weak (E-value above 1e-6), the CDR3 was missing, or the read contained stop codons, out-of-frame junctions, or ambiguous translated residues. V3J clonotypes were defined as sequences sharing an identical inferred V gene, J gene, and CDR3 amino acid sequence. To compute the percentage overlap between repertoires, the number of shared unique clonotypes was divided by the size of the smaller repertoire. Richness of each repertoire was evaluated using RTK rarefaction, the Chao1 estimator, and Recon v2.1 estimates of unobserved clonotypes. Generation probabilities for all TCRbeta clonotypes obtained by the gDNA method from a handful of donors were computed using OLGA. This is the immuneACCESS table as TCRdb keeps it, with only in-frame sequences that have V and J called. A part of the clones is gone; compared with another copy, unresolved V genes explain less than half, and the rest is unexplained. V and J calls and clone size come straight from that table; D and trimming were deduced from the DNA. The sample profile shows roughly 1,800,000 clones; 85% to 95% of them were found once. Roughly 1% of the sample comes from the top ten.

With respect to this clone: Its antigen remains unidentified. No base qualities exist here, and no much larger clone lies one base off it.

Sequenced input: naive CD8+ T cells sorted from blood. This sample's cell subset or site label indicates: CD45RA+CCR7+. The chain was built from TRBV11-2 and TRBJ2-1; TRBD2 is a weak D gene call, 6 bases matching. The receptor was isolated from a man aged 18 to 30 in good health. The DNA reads TGTGCCAGCAGCTTAGTGGCGGGGTCGGGGTACAATGAGCAGTTCTTC. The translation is CASSLVAGSGYNEQFF.